Below, one T cell receptor beta chain is given with its context. The data derive from a study of blood T cell repertoires in COVID-19. Overall study context: COVID-19 samples, acute and convalescent, were from the United States, Italy and Spain. In each case, the material was cDNA or gDNA derived from T cells, B-cell-depleted T cells, or PBMCs.

In the authors' workflow: Amplification of reference gene primers provided the estimated nucleated cell counts. Data came from immunoSEQ multiplex PCR; TCRdb stores just in-frame clones and leaves some out. V and J calls and clone size are those listed in that table; D and trimming were worked out from the DNA. The table has approximately 250,000 clones, over 80% seen once. Germline V gene data show CDR1 as MDHEN and CDR2 as SYDVKM. V shed 8 bases and J shed 1 base, with 17 bases lying between them. The CDR3 totals 15 residues. The sequence came from a human donor in a cohort sampled during active COVID-19. J is TRBJ2-5 and V is TRBV28; TRBD2 might be the D (5 bases). Sequenced: peripheral blood. CDR3 in amino acids: CASSSGSEGQETQYF. DNA of the CDR3: TGTGCCAGCTCTTCAGGTTCCGAGGGCCAAGAGACCCAGTACTTC.